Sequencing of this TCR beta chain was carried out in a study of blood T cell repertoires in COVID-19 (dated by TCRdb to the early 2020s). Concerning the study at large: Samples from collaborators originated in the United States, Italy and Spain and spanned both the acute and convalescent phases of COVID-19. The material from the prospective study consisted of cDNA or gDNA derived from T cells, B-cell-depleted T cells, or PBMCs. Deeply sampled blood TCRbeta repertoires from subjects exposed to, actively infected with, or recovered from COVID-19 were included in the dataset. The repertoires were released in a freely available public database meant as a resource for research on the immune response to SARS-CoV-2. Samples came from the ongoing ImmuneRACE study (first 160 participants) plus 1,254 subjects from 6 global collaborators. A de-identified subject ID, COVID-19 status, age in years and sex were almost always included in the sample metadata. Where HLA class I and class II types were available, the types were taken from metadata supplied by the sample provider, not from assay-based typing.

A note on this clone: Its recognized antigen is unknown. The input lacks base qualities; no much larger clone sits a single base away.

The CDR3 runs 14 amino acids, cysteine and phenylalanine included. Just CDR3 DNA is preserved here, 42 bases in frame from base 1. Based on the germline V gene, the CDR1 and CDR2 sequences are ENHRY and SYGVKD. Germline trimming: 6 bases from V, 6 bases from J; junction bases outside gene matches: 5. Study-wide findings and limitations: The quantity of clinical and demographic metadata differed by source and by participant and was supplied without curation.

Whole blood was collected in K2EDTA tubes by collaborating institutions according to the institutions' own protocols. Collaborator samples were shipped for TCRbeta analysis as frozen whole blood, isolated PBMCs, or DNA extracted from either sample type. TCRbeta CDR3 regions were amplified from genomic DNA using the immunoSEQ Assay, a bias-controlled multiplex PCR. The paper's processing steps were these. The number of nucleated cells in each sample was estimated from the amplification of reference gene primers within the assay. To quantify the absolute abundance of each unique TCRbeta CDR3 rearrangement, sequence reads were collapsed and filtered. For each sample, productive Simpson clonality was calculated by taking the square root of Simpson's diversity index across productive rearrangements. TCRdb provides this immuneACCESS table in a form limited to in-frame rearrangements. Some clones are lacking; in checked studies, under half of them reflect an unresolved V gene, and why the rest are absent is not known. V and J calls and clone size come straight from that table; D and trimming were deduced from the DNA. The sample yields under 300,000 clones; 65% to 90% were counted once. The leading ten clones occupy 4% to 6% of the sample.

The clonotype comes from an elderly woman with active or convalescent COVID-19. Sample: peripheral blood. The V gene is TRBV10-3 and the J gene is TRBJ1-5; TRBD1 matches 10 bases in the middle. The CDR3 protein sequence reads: CAISADRGAQPQHF. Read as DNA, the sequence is TGTGCCATCAGCGCGGACAGGGGGGCTCAGCCCCAGCATTTT.